This section outlines one T cell receptor beta chain sequence together with its context. Its antigen specificity is not known. No much larger clone is present one base from it, and per-base qualities are unavailable. TCRbeta CDR3 regions were amplified from genomic DNA using the immunoSEQ Assay, a bias-controlled multiplex PCR. As for the authors' bioinformatics: The number of nucleated cells in each sample was estimated by amplification of reference gene primers within the assay. Sequence reads were collapsed and filtered to measure the absolute abundance of every unique TCRbeta CDR3 rearrangement. For each sample, productive Simpson clonality was calculated as the square root of Simpson's diversity index across productive rearrangements. Sourced from immuneACCESS, this table was stored by TCRdb with only in-frame sequences that have V and J called. A share of the clones is absent; for the studies checked, an unresolved V gene accounts for under half, and the remainder has no known explanation. V and J calls and clone size are copied from that table; D and trimming were computed from the DNA. The sample table lists hundreds of thousands of clones, about nine tenths of them with a count of one. The top ten constitute under 0.3% of the sample.

This sample was included in a study of blood T cell repertoires in COVID-19 (dated by TCRdb to 2019 to 2021). About the investigation overall: Samples from collaborators originated in the United States, Italy and Spain and spanned both the acute and convalescent phases of COVID-19. The material from the prospective study consisted of cDNA or gDNA derived from T cells, B-cell-depleted T cells, or PBMCs. Nearly every sample came with metadata listing a de-identified subject ID, COVID-19 status, age in years and sex. Samples came from the ongoing ImmuneRACE study (first 160 participants) plus 1,254 subjects from 6 global collaborators. Where available, HLA class I and class II types were obtained from metadata supplied by the sample provider rather than from assay-based typing. The repertoires were made available in a free public database intended to serve as a resource for research on the immune response to SARS-CoV-2. The dataset comprised deeply sampled blood TCRbeta repertoires from subjects exposed to, actively infected with, or recovered from COVID-19. Results and caveats for the whole study, not just this receptor: Clinical and demographic metadata were provided uncurated, with the amount varying by source and participant.

There are 15 amino acids in the CDR3, from cysteine to phenylalanine inclusive. Only the CDR3 part of the read is kept: 45 bases, read in frame from the first base. For this chain, trimming is 6 bases at the V end and 4 bases at the J end, and the number of junction bases without a gene match is 9. CDR1 and CDR2 are read off the germline V gene (reference sequence) as MNHEY and SMNVEV. Collaborating institutions collected whole blood in K2EDTA tubes following their own protocols. For TCRbeta analysis, collaborator samples were shipped as frozen whole blood, as isolated PBMCs, or as DNA extracted from either sample type.

This sequence originates from a woman aged 18-29 years with acute or convalescent COVID-19. The receptor chain draws on TRBV27 and TRBJ1-3; the central 7 bases match TRBD1. The material sequenced was peripheral blood. The CDR3 corresponds to CASRGAGGKGNTIYF. The nucleotides are TGTGCCAGCAGAGGCGCAGGGGGAAAAGGAAACACCATATATTTT.